This T cell receptor (beta chain) comes out of a study of shared clonotypes between healthy human individuals. Study-wide results and caveats: Clonotype sharing among donors, it was expected, would be affected by sequencing depth.

Assay: immunoSEQ multiplex PCR; the TCRdb copy retains only in-frame clones and omits some. This sample has about 1 million clones, with under 80% found just once. Nashville, Tennessee was home to all donors, each a Caucasian adult. It was into CD45RA+ naive and CD45RA-negative memory subsets that the CD4+ cells were split. There are 17 residues in the CDR3. Germline V gives CDR1 KGHSH, CDR2 LQKENI. The V gene lost 3 bases and the J gene lost 1 base, with 18 bases spanning the gap. A remark on this clone: The antigen remains unidentified.

V usage is TRBV18 and J usage is TRBJ1-1; D remains unclear. Source material: memory CD4+ T cells sorted from blood. The sample's subset: CD45RA-negative fraction. This clonotype was sampled from a man younger than 30 in good health. The CDR3 here is CASSPLPHPRENTEAFF. In DNA form, the CDR3 reads TGTGCCAGCTCACCCCTCCCCCACCCAAGGGAGAACACTGAAGCTTTCTTT.